This T cell receptor beta chain comes out of a study of blood T cells in healthy people across ages. Combining a sample-barcoded 5' primer with a J-beta primer mix, a second PCR ran for about 7 to 11 cycles. TCRdb reprocessed the 5' RACE reads with MiXCR, giving one entry per CDR3 protein. The sample includes 650,000 to 700,000 distinct CDR3 sequences, around 50% of them seen just once. V dropped 7 bases and J dropped 5 bases, with 9 bases sitting between them. This CDR3 has 13 amino acids. The sample holds many counts of this clonotype. The source of this sequence is a woman of 80 years or more in good health. Sequenced: blood. This rearrangement joins TRBV12-3 or TRBV12-4 to TRBJ1-6; D is ambiguous. CDR3 protein: CASMNSNNSPLHF. CDR3 sequence (DNA): TGTGCCAGCATGAACAGTAATAATTCACCCCTCCACTTT.